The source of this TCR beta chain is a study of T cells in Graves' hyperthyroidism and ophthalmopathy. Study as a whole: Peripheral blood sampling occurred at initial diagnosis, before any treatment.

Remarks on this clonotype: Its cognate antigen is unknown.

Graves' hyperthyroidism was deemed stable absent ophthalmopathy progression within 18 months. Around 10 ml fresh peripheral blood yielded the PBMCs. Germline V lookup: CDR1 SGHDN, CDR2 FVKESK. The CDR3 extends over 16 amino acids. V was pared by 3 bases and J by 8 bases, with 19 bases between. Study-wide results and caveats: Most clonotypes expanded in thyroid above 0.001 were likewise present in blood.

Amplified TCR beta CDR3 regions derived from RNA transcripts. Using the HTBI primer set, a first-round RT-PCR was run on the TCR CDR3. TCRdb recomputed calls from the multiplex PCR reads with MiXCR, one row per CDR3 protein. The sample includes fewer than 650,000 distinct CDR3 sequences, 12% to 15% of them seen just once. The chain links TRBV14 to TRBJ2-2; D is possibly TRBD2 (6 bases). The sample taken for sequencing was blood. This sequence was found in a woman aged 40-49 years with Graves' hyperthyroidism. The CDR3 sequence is CASSHGGALALGELFF. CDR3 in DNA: TGTGCCAGCAGCCACGGAGGGGCCCTGGCTTTGGGGGAGCTGTTTTTT.